The clone carrying this T cell receptor (beta chain) showed up just once. Its antigen is unknown. Sequencing used immunoSEQ multiplex PCR; TCRdb keeps in-frame clones, though not all of them. The table includes about 73,000 clones, 85% to 90% detected once. The data were taken from a study of graft-versus-host responses after intestinal transplantation. The wider study: Among the recipients, all got anti-thymocyte globulin induction and then tacrolimus and steroids for 3 to 4 years.

The CDR3 runs 13 residues. V lost 4 bases, J lost 4 bases, and 10 bases lay in between. Germline V gene sequence: CDR1 SQVTM, CDR2 ANQGSEA. Specimen: unstimulated CD8+ T cells sorted from spleen or lymph node cells, collected before transplant. The source of this sequence is a human donor who was the organ donor for an intestinal transplant. The chain carries TRBV29-1 and TRBJ2-2, with a weak D call TRBD2 (6 bases). This CDR3 is CSVVEGVTGELFF. The CDR3 nucleotides are TGCAGCGTTGTGGAGGGAGTCACCGGGGAGCTGTTTTTT.